This T cell receptor (beta chain) was profiled in a study of blood T cell repertoires in COVID-19. Study overall: COVID-19 samples collected from the United States, Italy and Spain covered acute and convalescent phases. Sources were T cells, B-cell-depleted T cells, or PBMCs; the material itself was cDNA or gDNA.

The CDR3 is made up of 16 amino acids. Germline values: CDR1 GTSNPN, CDR2 SVGIG (reference sequence). V was clipped by 0 bases and J by 0 bases; unmatched bases: 6. Authors' data handling: It was from reference gene primer amplification that nucleated cell counts were estimated. Assay: immunoSEQ multiplex PCR; the TCRdb copy retains only in-frame clones and omits some. The DNA gave D and trimming, while V, J and clone size come from that table. The data hold more than 200,000 clones, with 70% to 90% observed a single time. The chain joins TRBV30 to TRBJ2-5; 8 nucleotides match TRBD1. Sequenced input: peripheral blood. The receptor was isolated from an elderly man with acute or convalescent COVID-19. The DNA for the CDR3 is TGTGCCTGGAGTGTTTACCGGGACAGGCACCAAGAGACCCAGTACTTC. It encodes CAWSVYRDRHQETQYF.